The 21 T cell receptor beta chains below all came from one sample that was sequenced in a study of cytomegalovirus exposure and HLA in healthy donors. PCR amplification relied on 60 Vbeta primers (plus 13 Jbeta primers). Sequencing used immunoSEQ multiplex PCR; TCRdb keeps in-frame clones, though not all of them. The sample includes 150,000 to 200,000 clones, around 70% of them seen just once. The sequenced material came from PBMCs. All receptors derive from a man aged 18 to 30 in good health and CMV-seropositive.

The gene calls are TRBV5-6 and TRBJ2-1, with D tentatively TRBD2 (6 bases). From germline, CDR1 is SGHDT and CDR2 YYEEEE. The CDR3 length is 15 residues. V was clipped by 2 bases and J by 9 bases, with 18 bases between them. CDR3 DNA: TGTGCCAGCAGCTTTAGCGGTTTTGGCAAGGGTGAGCAGTTCTTC. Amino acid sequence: CASSFSGFGKGEQFF.

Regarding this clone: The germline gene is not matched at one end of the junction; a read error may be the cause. CDR3 nucleotide sequence: TGTGCCAGCAGCCTAGCGATGGGACAGCTCCAGCATTTT. Protein: CASSLAMGQLQHF. V gene TRBV7-2 combines with J gene TRBJ1-5; 7 bases line up with TRBD1. Germline V lookup: CDR1 SGHTA, CDR2 FQGNSA. The CDR3 is made up of 13 amino acids.

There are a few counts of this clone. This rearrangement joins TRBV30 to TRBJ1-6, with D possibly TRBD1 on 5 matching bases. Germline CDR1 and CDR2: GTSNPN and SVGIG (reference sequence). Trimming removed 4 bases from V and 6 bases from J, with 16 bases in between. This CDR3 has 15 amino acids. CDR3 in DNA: TGTGCCTGGACCCGACCGGGGACTAGTAATTCACCCCTCCACTTT. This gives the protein CAWTRPGTSNSPLHF.

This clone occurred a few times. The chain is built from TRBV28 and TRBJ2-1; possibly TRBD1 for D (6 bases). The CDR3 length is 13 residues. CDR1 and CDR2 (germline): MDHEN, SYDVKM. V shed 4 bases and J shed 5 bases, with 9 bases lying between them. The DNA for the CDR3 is TGTGCCAGCAGTTGGACAGCAAACAATGAGCAGTTCTTC. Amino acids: CASSWTANNEQFF.

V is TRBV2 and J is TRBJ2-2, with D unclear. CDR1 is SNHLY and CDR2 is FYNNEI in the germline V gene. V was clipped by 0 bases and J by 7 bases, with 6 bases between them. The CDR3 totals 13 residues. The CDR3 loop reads CASSEARGGELFF. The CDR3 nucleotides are TGTGCCAGCAGTGAAGCGCGAGGCGGGGAGCTGTTTTTT.

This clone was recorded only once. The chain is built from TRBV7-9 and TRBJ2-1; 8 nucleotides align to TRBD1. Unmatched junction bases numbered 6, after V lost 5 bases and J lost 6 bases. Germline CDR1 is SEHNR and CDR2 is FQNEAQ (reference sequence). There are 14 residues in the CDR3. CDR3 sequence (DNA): TGTGCCAGCAGCCTGGACAGGGCGGGCAATGAGCAGTTCTTC. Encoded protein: CASSLDRAGNEQFF.

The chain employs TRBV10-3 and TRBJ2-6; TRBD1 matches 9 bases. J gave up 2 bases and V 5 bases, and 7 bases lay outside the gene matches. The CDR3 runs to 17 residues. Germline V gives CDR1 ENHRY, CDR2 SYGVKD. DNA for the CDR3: TGTGCCATCAGTCAGGACAGGGGAAGAGCTGGGGCCAACGTCCTGACTTTC. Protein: CAISQDRGRAGANVLTF.

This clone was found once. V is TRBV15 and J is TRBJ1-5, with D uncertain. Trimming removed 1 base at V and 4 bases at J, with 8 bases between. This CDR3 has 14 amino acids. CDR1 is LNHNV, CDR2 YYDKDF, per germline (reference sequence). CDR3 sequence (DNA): TGTGCCACCAGCAGAGCGGGAGGGAATCAGCCCCAGCATTTT. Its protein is CATSRAGGNQPQHF.

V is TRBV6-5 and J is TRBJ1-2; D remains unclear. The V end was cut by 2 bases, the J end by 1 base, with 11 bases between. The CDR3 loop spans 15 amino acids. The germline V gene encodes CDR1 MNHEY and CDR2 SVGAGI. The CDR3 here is CASSYAAANNYGYTF. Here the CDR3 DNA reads TGTGCCAGCAGTTACGCGGCAGCCAATAACTATGGCTACACCTTC.

The CDR3 loop reads CASSAPGSGALGETQYF. The CDR3 DNA sequence: TGTGCCAGTAGTGCCCCGGGTAGCGGGGCCCTCGGGGAGACCCAGTACTTC. The V call is TRBV19, the J call TRBJ2-5, with TRBD2 identical over 8 bases. V shed 5 bases, J shed 5 bases, and the junction held 16 bases outside the gene matches. This CDR3 spans 17 amino acids. The germline CDR1 and CDR2 sequences are LNHDA and SQIVND (reference sequence).

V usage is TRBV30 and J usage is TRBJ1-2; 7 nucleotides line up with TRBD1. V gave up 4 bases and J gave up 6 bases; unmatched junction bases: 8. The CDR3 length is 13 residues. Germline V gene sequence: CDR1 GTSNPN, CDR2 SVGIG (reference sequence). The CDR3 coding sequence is TGTGCCTGGACCCTGACAGGGAACCATGGCTACACCTTC. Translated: CAWTLTGNHGYTF.

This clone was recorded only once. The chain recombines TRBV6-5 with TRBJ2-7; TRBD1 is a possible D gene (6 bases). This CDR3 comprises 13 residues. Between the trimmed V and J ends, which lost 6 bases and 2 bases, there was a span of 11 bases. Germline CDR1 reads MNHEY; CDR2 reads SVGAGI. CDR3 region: CASSPTGAYEQYV. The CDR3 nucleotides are TGTGCCAGCAGCCCGACAGGAGCCTACGAGCAGTACGTC.

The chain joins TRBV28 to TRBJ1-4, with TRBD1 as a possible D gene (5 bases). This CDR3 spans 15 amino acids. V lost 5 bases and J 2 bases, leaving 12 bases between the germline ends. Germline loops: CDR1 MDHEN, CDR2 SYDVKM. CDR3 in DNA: TGTGCCAGCAGTCCCGACGGGGGGACTAATGAAAAACTGTTTTTT. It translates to CASSPDGGTNEKLFF.

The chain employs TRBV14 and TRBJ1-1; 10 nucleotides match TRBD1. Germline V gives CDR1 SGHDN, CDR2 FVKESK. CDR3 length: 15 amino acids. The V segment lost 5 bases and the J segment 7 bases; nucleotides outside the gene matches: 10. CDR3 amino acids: CASSVPTGGIGEAFF. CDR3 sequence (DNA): TGTGCCAGCAGCGTTCCGACAGGGGGCATTGGTGAAGCTTTCTTT.

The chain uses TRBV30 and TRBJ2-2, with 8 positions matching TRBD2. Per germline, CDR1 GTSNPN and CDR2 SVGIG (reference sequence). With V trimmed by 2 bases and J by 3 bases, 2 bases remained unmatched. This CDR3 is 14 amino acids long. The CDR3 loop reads CAWSIGRDTGELFF. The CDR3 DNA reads TGTGCCTGGAGTATCGGGAGGGACACCGGGGAGCTGTTTTTT.

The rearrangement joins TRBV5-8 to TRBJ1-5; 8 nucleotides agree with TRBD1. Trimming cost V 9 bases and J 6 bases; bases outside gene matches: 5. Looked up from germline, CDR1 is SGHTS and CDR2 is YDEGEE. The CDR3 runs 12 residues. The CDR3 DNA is TGTGCCACCAGGACAGGGAGTCAGCCCCAGCATTTT. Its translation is CATRTGSQPQHF.

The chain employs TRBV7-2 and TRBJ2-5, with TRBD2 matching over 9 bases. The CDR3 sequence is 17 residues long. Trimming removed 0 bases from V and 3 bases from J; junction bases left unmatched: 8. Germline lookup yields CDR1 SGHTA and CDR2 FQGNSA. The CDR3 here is CASSLAPLGGGEETQYF. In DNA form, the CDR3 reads TGTGCCAGCAGCTTAGCGCCCCTAGGCGGGGGGGAAGAGACCCAGTACTTC.

The DNA of the CDR3 is TGTGCCAGCAGTTACCGACTAGCGCCTCCCTACAATGAGCAGTTCTTC. Its protein product is CASSYRLAPPYNEQFF. This sequence joins TRBV28 and TRBJ2-1, with TRBD2 identical over 8 bases. The V segment lost 4 bases and the J segment 2 bases; nucleotides outside the gene matches: 7. CDR3 length: 16 amino acids. Germline V gene data show CDR1 as MDHEN and CDR2 as SYDVKM.

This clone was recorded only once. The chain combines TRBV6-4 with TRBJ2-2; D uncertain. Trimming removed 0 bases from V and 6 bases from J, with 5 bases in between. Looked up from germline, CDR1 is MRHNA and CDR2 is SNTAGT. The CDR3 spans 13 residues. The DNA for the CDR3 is TGTGCCAGCAGTGACTCGCAGGCCGGGGAGCTGTTTTTT. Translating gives CASSDSQAGELFF.

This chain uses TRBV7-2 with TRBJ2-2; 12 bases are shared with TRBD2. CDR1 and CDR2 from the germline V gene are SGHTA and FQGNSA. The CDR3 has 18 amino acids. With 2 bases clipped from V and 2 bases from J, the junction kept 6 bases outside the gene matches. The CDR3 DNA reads TGTGCCAGCAGCTTACAGCTAGCGGGAGGGGGAAACACCGGGGAGCTGTTTTTT. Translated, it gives CASSLQLAGGGNTGELFF.

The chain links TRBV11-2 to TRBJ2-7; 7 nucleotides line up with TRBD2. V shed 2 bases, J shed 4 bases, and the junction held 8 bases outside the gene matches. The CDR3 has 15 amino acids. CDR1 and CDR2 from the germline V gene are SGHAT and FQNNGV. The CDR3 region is CASSLNPGGRYEQYV. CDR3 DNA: TGTGCCAGCAGCTTAAACCCCGGGGGGAGGTACGAGCAGTACGTC.